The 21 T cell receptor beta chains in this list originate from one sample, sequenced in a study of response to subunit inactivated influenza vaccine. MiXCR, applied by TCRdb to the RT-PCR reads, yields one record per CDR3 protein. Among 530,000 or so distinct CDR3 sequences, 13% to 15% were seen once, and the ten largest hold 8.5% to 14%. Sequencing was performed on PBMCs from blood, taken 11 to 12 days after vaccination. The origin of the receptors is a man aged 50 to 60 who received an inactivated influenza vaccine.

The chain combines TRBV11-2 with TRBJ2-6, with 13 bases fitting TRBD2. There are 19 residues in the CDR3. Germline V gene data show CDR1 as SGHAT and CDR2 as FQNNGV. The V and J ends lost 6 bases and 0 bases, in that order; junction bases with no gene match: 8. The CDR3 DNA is TGTGCCAGCAGACAGGGACTAGCGGGATCCGGCTCTGGGGCCAACGTCCTGACTTTC. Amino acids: CASRQGLAGSGSGANVLTF.

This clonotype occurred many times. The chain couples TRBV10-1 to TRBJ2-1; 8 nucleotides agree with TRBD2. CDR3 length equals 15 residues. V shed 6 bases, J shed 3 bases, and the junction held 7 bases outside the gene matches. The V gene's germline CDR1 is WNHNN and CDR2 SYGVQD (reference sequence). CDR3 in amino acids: CASRPSSGCYNEQFF. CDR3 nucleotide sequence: TGCGCCAGCAGACCCTCTAGCGGGTGCTACAATGAGCAGTTCTTC.

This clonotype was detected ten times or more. CDR3 nucleotides: TGTGCCAGCAGCTTAGGGACAGAGTCCTACGAGCAGTACTTC. It codes for CASSLGTESYEQYF. The chain carries TRBV5-4 and TRBJ2-7, with 7 bases matching TRBD1. There are 14 residues in the CDR3. The ends lost 2 bases at V and 1 base at J; junction bases unmatched: 3. The germline V gene has CDR1 SGHNT and CDR2 YYREEE (reference sequence). The full variable domain, its missing parts supplied by reference TRBV5-4 and TRBJ2-7, is ETGVTQSPTHLIKTRGQQVTLRCSSQSGHNTVSWYQQALGQGPQFIFQYYREEENGRGNFPPRFSGLQFPNYSSELNVNALELDDSALYLCASSLGTESYEQYFGPGTRLTVT.

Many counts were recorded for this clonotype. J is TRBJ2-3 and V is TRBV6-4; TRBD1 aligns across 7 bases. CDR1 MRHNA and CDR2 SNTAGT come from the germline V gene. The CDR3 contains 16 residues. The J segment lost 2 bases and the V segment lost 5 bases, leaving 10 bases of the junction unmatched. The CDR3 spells CASSPTGTDPTDTQYF. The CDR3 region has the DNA TGTGCCAGCAGTCCAACCGGGACAGACCCCACAGATACGCAGTATTTT.

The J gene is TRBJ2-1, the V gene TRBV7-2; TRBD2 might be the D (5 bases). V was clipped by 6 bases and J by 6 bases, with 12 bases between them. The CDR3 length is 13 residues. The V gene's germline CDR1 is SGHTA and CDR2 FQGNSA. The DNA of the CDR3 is TGTGCCAGCAGTACCCGGAGGCCCAATGAGCAGTTCTTC. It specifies CASSTRRPNEQFF.

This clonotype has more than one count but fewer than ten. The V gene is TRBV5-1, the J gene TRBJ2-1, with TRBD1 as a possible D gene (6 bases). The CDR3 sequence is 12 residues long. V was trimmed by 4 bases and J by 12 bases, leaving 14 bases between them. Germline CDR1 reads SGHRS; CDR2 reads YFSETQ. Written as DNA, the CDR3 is TGCGCCAGCAGCGCCACAGGGTTTGGGCAGTTCTTC. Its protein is CASSATGFGQFF.

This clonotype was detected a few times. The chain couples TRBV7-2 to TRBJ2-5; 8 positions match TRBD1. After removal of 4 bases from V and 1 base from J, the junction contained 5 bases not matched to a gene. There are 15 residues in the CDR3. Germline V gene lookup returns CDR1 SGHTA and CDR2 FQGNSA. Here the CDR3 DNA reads TGTGCCAGCAGCTGGGGACAGGCCCCCCAAGAGACCCAGTACTTC. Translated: CASSWGQAPQETQYF.

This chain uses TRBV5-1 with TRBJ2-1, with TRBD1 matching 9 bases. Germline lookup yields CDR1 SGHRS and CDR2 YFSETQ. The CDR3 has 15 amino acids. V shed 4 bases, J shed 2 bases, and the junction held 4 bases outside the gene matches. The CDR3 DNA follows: TGCGCCAGCAGCCCCGGGACAGGGCCCTACAATGAGCAGTTCTTC. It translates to CASSPGTGPYNEQFF.

As DNA, the CDR3 is TGTGCCAGCAGCAACACTAACTATGGCTACACCTTC. Translating gives CASSNTNYGYTF. The genes are TRBV28 and TRBJ1-2, with unresolved D. Trimming removed 6 bases from V and 0 bases from J, with 5 bases in between. The CDR3 spans 12 residues. In germline, CDR1 is MDHEN, CDR2 SYDVKM.

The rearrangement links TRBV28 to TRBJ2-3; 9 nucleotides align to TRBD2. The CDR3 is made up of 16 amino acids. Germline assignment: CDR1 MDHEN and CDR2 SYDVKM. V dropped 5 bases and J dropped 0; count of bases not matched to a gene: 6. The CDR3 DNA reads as TGTGCCAGCAGTCCCGGACTAGCGCGTAGCACAGATACGCAGTATTTT. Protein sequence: CASSPGLARSTDTQYF.

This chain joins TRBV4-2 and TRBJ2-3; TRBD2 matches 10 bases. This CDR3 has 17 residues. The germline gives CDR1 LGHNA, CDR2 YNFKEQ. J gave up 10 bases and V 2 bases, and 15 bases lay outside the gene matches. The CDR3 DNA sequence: TGTGCCAGCAGCCAATCCTCTAGCGGGGGCGCAGGGTGGGCGCAGTATTTT. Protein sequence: CASSQSSSGGAGWAQYF.

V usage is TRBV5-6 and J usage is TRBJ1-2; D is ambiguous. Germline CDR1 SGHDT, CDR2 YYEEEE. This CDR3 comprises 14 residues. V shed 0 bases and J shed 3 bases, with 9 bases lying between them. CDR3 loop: CASSLDLSDYGYTF. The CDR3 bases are TGTGCCAGCAGCTTGGATTTAAGCGACTATGGCTACACCTTC.

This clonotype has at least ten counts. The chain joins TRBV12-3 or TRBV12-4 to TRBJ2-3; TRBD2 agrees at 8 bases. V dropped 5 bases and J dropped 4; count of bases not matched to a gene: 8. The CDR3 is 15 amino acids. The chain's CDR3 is CASSPPGGNSDTQYF. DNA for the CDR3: TGTGCCAGCAGTCCTCCGGGAGGGAACTCAGATACGCAGTATTTT.

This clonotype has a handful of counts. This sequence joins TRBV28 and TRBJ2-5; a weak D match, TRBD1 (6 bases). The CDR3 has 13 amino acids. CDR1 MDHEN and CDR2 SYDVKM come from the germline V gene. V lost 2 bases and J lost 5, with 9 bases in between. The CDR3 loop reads CASSLKRGETQYF. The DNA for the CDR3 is TGTGCCAGCAGTTTAAAGAGGGGGGAGACCCAGTACTTC.

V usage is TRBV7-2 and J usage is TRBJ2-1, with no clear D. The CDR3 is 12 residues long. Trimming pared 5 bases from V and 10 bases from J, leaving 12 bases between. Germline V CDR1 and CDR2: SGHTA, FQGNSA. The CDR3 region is CASSLTVGEQFF. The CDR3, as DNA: TGTGCCAGCAGCCTTACGGTCGGGGAGCAGTTCTTC.

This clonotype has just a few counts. CDR3 amino acids: CASSRPGQGREQYF. The DNA for the CDR3 is TGTGCCAGCAGTCGCCCCGGGCAGGGTCGCGAGCAGTACTTC. The chain is built from TRBV28 and TRBJ2-7; D may be TRBD1 (5 bases). From germline, CDR1 is MDHEN and CDR2 SYDVKM. The CDR3 runs to 14 residues. The germline V and J ends were trimmed by 5 bases and 6 bases, with 17 bases remaining between them.

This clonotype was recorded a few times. The CDR3 DNA reads as TGTGCTAGTGGTTTGGGCCGGAATTACAATGAGCAGTTCTTC. Its protein is CASGLGRNYNEQFF. The chain recombines TRBV12-5 with TRBJ2-1; D unresolved. The CDR3 spans 14 residues. Trimming took off 1 base at V and 4 bases at J, with 8 bases between the two ends. Per germline, CDR1 LGHNT and CDR2 FRNRAP.

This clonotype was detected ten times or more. CDR3 residues: CASSFPGVSTDTQYF. The CDR3 DNA reads TGCGCCAGCAGCTTCCCGGGAGTTAGCACAGATACGCAGTATTTT. J is TRBJ2-3 and V is TRBV5-1, with a weak D call TRBD2 (6 bases). This CDR3 is built from 15 residues. Germline lookup yields CDR1 SGHRS and CDR2 YFSETQ. The V gene lost 2 bases and the J gene lost 0 bases, with 10 bases spanning the gap. Supplemented by reference TRBV5-1 and TRBJ2-3, the full variable domain reads KAGVTQTPRYLIKTRGQQVTLSCSPISGHRSVSWYQQTPGQGLQFLFEYFSETQRNKGNFPGRFSGRQFSNSRSEMNVSTLELGDSALYLCASSFPGVSTDTQYFGPGTRLTVL.

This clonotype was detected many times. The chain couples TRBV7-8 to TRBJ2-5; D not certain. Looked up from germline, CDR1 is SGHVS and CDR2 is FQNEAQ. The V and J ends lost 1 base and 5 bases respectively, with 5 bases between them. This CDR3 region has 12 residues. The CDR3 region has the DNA TGTGCCAGCAGCTTAGGCCCGGAGACCCAGTACTTC. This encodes CASSLGPETQYF. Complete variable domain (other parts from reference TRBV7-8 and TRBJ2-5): GAGVSQSPRYKVAKRGQDVALRCDPISGHVSLFWYQQALGQGPEFLTYFQNEAQLDKSGLPSDRFFAERPEGSVSTLKIQRTQQEDSAVYLCASSLGPETQYFGPGTRLLVL.

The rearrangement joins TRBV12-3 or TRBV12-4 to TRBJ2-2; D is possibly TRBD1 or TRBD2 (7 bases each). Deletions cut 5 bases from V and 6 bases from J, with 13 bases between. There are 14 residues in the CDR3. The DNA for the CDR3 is TGTGCCAGCAGTCCCCAGGGGGGGCCCGGGGAGCTGTTTTTT. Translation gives CASSPQGGPGELFF.

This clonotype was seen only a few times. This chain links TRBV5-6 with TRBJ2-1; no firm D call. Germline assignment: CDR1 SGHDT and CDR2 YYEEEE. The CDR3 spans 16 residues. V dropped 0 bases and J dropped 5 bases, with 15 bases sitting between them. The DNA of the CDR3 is TGTGCCAGCAGCTTGGTTTCGTGGGCGTCGGACAATGAGCAGTTCTTC. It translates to CASSLVSWASDNEQFF.